The T cell receptor beta chain described here comes from a study of blood T cells in healthy people across ages. The germline gives CDR1 SGDLS, CDR2 YYNGEE. This CDR3 has 14 amino acids. V was trimmed by 4 bases and J by 2 bases, leaving 10 bases between them. A J-beta primer mix and a sample-barcoded 5' primer were used in a second PCR of roughly 6 to 11 cycles. Researchers report that a template-switch adaptor with 12 random nucleotides tagged each cDNA molecule. In TCRdb, the 5' RACE reads were re-called with MiXCR into one record per CDR3 protein. The sample records 500,000 to 550,000 distinct CDR3 sequences, around 24% being singletons. The same sample was also studied in work on T cells of mothers and their children. That report adds: Three healthy Caucasian mothers, along with their six children, were the donors. A second PCR was performed with the M1S primer. This primer added sample barcodes and 2-4 random nucleotides.

This receptor was taken from a boy between 10 and 17 years old in good health. The gene calls are TRBV9 and TRBJ1-3; D is ambiguous. Input material: blood. For the CDR3, the DNA is TGTGCCAGCAGCCCCCAACATGCTGGAAACACCATATATTTT. Translated: CASSPQHAGNTIYF.